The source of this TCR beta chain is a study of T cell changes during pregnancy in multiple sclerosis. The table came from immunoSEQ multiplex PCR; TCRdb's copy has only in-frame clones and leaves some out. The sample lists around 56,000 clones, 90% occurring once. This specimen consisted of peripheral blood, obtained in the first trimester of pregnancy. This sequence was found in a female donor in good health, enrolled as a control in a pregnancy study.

The CDR3 DNA sequence: TGTGCCAGCAGCTCCGGGACTAGCGCATACAATGAGCAGTTCTTC. Its translation: CASSSGTSAYNEQFF. The chain uses TRBV6-5 and TRBJ2-1; 10 bases fit TRBD2. Germline CDR1 is MNHEY and CDR2 is SVGAGI. The CDR3 is made up of 15 amino acids. Trimming took 6 bases from V and 4 from J; bases not matched to a gene: 6.